Below are 27 T cell receptor beta chains sequenced from a single sample in a study of patients and donors after allogeneic stem cell transplantation. From the RT-PCR reads, TCRdb called clonotypes with MiXCR, one entry per CDR3 protein. The sample has about a million distinct CDR3 sequences; under 20% are singletons. Material: blood, either unsorted or a sorted T cell fraction (not recorded which). The receptors were sampled from a human donor who was either an allogeneic HSCT recipient or a stem cell or donor lymphocyte infusion donor (not recorded which). It is not recorded whose cells these are; they may come from a transplant donor.

As concerns this clonotype: At one boundary the junction diverges from the germline segment, which might be a read error. The V and J genes are TRBV7-7 and TRBJ2-2; 7 nucleotides agree with TRBD1. The CDR3 is 15 amino acids. Germline CDR1 SSHAT, CDR2 FNYEAQ (reference sequence). CDR3 nucleotide sequence: TGTGCTAGCAGCTTAGGGGACAGCCCCACCGGGGAGCTGTTTTTT. It codes for CASSLGDSPTGELFF.

V gene TRBV24-1 combines with J gene TRBJ2-1, with 15 bases identical to TRBD2. Trimming cost V 5 bases and J 7 bases; bases outside gene matches: 5. Germline V gene data show CDR1 as KGHDR and CDR2 as SFDVKD. The CDR3 extends over 16 amino acids. CDR3 region: CATSAHGTSGGNEQFF. CDR3 DNA sequence: TGTGCCACCAGTGCTCACGGGACTAGCGGGGGGAATGAGCAGTTCTTC.

The rearrangement joins TRBV12-3 or TRBV12-4 to TRBJ1-6, with unresolved D. With 3 bases removed from V and 7 bases from J, the gap between germline ends came to 16 bases. The length of the CDR3 is 16 residues. Here the CDR3 DNA reads TGTGCCAGCAGTTTTCGGGCCCCTAAGGGCAATTCACCCCTCCACTTT. Its protein is CASSFRAPKGNSPLHF.

The V call is TRBV7-9, the J call TRBJ2-1; tentative D call: TRBD2 (5 bases). Germline V CDR1 and CDR2: SEHNR, FQNEAQ (reference sequence). Trimming pared 1 base from V and 8 bases from J, leaving 12 bases between. This CDR3 region has 14 residues. This CDR3 is CASSLGGGKDEQFF. CDR3 nucleotide sequence: TGTGCCAGCAGCTTAGGAGGAGGAAAGGATGAGCAGTTCTTC.

Only a few counts were recorded for this clonotype. The chain has TRBV20-1 and TRBJ2-3, with no clear D. In germline, CDR1 is DFQATT, CDR2 SNEGSKA (reference sequence). Trimming stripped 0 bases from V and 2 bases from J, with 15 bases between. This CDR3 contains 16 residues. DNA for the CDR3: TGCAGTGCTAGAGATCTGGGAAACCCAGCCACAGATACGCAGTATTTT. Translated, it gives CSARDLGNPATDTQYF.

The chain combines TRBV29-1 with TRBJ1-1, with D possibly TRBD1 on 6 matching bases. The V and J ends lost 6 bases and 11 bases respectively, with 13 bases between them. Looked up from germline, CDR1 is SQVTM and CDR2 is ANQGSEA. The CDR3 is 10 residues long. In nucleotides, the CDR3 is TGCAGCGTCCAGAGGGGGGAGGCTTTCTTT. It encodes CSVQRGEAFF.

The V gene is TRBV4-1, the J gene TRBJ2-7; 8 bases align to TRBD1. Germline V gives CDR1 MGHRA, CDR2 YSYEKL. CDR3 length: 16 amino acids. The V and J ends lost 4 bases and 7 bases, in that order; junction bases with no gene match: 15. The CDR3 bases are TGCGCCAGCAGCCTCGCGTTGACAGGGGCTCAGTGGGAGCAGTACTTC. Protein sequence: CASSLALTGAQWEQYF.

V gene TRBV6-2 or TRBV6-3 combines with J gene TRBJ1-4; perhaps TRBD1 as D (5 bases). V was trimmed by 2 bases and J by 10 bases, leaving 14 bases between them. The germline V gene encodes CDR1 MNHEY and CDR2 SVGEGT. The CDR3 has 14 amino acids. CDR3: CASSYGTQGGKLFF. The CDR3 nucleotides are TGTGCCAGCAGTTACGGGACTCAGGGCGGAAAACTGTTTTTT.

In this sample, this clonotype turned up a few times. The CDR3 DNA is TGTGCCAGCAGTAACGGACAGGGATCGATAGTCGACGAGCAGTACTTC. The encoded protein is CASSNGQGSIVDEQYF. The chain has TRBV6-2 or TRBV6-3 and TRBJ2-7, with 8 bases matching TRBD1. The CDR3 spans 16 residues. Germline V CDR1 and CDR2: MNHEY, SVGEGT. V lost 5 bases, J lost 5 bases, and 14 bases stayed unmatched.

This sequence joins TRBV12-3 or TRBV12-4 and TRBJ1-2; TRBD1 might be the D (6 bases). This CDR3 is built from 15 residues. Trimming pared 5 bases from V and 2 bases from J, leaving 15 bases between. CDR3 protein: CASSIIQGPNYGYTF. The CDR3 nucleotides read TGTGCCAGCAGTATCATACAGGGCCCAAACTATGGCTACACCTTC.

The chain employs TRBV4-2 and TRBJ2-7; D uncertain. The V and J ends lost 4 bases and 3 bases respectively, with 10 bases between them. The CDR3 covers 13 residues. Germline lookup yields CDR1 LGHNA and CDR2 YNFKEQ. Written as DNA, the CDR3 is TGTGCCAGCAGCCCGAGACCAAGCTACGAGCAGTACTTC. Residues: CASSPRPSYEQYF.

The chain carries TRBV20-1 and TRBJ2-1; tentatively, D is TRBD1 (6 bases). Looked up from germline, CDR1 is DFQATT and CDR2 is SNEGSKA (reference sequence). The ends were cut back, 3 bases at V and 3 bases at J, with 9 bases in the middle. CDR3 length: 13 amino acids. Here the CDR3 reads CSARTDSYNEQFF. As DNA, the CDR3 is TGCAGTGCTAGGACGGACAGCTACAATGAGCAGTTCTTC.

This clonotype was seen only a few times. This chain uses TRBV20-1 with TRBJ2-1; 10 bases align to TRBD2. Germline CDR1 and CDR2: DFQATT and SNEGSKA (reference sequence). CDR3 size: 15 residues. V shed 6 bases, J shed 5 bases, and the junction held 10 bases outside the gene matches. This chain's CDR3 is CSAGVAGGAHNEQFF. As DNA, the CDR3 is TGCAGTGCCGGAGTAGCGGGGGGCGCCCACAATGAGCAGTTCTTC.

The chain carries TRBV11-2 and TRBJ1-4, with 7 bases that match TRBD1. Trimming at V came to 9 bases and at J to 4 bases, leaving 5 bases not matched to a gene. The CDR3 length is 13 residues. Germline CDR1 and CDR2: SGHAT and FQNNGV. The CDR3 spells CASSRGINEKLFF. Written as DNA, the CDR3 is TGTGCCAGTTCCAGGGGGATTAATGAAAAACTGTTTTTT.

This rearrangement joins TRBV6-6 to TRBJ2-2, with D unresolved. Trimming pared 5 bases from V and 7 bases from J, leaving 11 bases between. CDR3 size: 13 residues. Looked up from germline, CDR1 is MNHNY and CDR2 is SVGAGI (reference sequence). In DNA, the CDR3 is TGTGCCAGCAGTAGTAGGTGGGGCGGGGAGCTGTTTTTT. Translating gives CASSSRWGGELFF.

The chain combines TRBV6-1 with TRBJ2-7, with TRBD2 as a possible D gene (6 bases). Germline-derived CDR1 and CDR2 are MNHNS and SASEGT. Deletions cut 3 bases from V and 2 bases from J, with 14 bases between. The CDR3 sequence is 15 residues long. The CDR3 here is CASSEGLAATYEQYF. CDR3 DNA sequence: TGTGCCAGCAGTGAGGGACTTGCCGCAACCTACGAGCAGTACTTC.

This clonotype was recorded a few times. The gene calls are TRBV28 and TRBJ2-6, with a possible D match to TRBD2 (6 bases). CDR1 MDHEN and CDR2 SYDVKM come from the germline V gene. With 2 bases removed from V and 2 bases from J, the gap between germline ends came to 13 bases. The CDR3 contains 17 residues. In DNA form, the CDR3 reads TGTGCCAGCAGTTTAATTCCGGGAGAAGCTGGGGCCAACGTCCTGACTTTC. This translates into CASSLIPGEAGANVLTF.

The V call is TRBV5-6, the J call TRBJ2-3; 7 positions agree with TRBD2. The CDR3 loop spans 16 amino acids. The V gene's germline CDR1 is SGHDT and CDR2 YYEEEE. V trimming: 4 bases; J trimming: 5 bases; junction bases outside the gene matches: 13. This CDR3 is CASSPGGLAARDTQYF. The CDR3 DNA follows: TGTGCCAGCAGCCCTGGAGGGCTAGCGGCCAGAGATACGCAGTATTTT.

This chain links TRBV6-1 with TRBJ2-2; 7 bases align to TRBD1. The CDR3 consists of 15 residues. Germline V gene data show CDR1 as MNHNS and CDR2 as SASEGT. The ends lost 6 bases at V and 6 bases at J; junction bases unmatched: 10. The CDR3 nucleotides read TGTGCCAGCAGGGAACAGGGGCTCTATTCCGGGGAGCTGTTTTTT. Amino acid sequence: CASREQGLYSGELFF.

At least ten counts were recorded for this clonotype. The V call is TRBV12-3 or TRBV12-4, the J call TRBJ2-1; 9 nucleotides align to TRBD1. Unmatched junction bases numbered 10, after V lost 7 bases and J lost 6 bases. The CDR3 covers 15 residues. Written as DNA, the CDR3 is TGTGCCAGCACCGATCCGGGACAGGGTGTCAATGAGCAGTTCTTC. Its translation is CASTDPGQGVNEQFF.

Regarding this clonotype: The CDR3 ends on some other residue instead of the conserved phenylalanine or tryptophan, so this is likely a read error. The chain is built from TRBV20-1 and TRBJ1-4; 10 nucleotides line up with TRBD1. Per germline, CDR1 DFQATT and CDR2 SNEGSKA (reference sequence). The CDR3 is 15 residues long. V was pared by 0 bases and J by 8 bases, with 6 bases of the junction left unmatched. The chain's CDR3 is CSARDRGTGVEKLFI. In DNA form, the CDR3 reads TGCAGTGCTAGAGATCGGGGGACAGGGGTCGAAAAACTGTTTATT.

This clonotype has only a few counts. V is TRBV25-1 and J is TRBJ2-2; unclear D gene. CDR1 MGHDK and CDR2 SYGVNS come from the germline V gene. The CDR3 contains 16 residues. The ends were cut back, 2 bases at V and 6 bases at J, with 16 bases in the middle. CDR3 bases: TGTGCCAGCAGTGAACCCACTCCCGCATTCTCCGGGGAGCTGTTTTTT. Residues: CASSEPTPAFSGELFF.

This clonotype was observed a handful of times. This chain uses TRBV28 with TRBJ1-2; no clear D. Trimming cost V 3 bases and J 6 bases, with 11 bases left between them. The V gene's germline CDR1 is MDHEN and CDR2 SYDVKM. CDR3 length: 13 amino acids. The DNA for the CDR3 is TGTGCCAGCAGTTTGAGAATTAATCATGGCTACACCTTC. This codes for CASSLRINHGYTF.

V is TRBV21-1 and J is TRBJ2-2; TRBD1 reflects the table's D call only, with no check against the DNA. TRBV21-1 is a listed pseudogene. The CDR3 sequence is 16 residues long. The CDR3, as DNA: TGTGCCAGCAGCCCCCCAGGGGGCGCCAGGACCGGGGAGCTGTTTTTT. Its protein product is CASSPPGGARTGELFF.

This clonotype was found many times. The chain employs TRBV7-2 and TRBJ2-1; D not certain. Germline V gene data show CDR1 as SGHTA and CDR2 as FQGNSA. Trimming shortened V by 2 bases and J by 4 bases, and 12 bases separated the two germline ends. The CDR3 covers 15 residues. In nucleotides, the CDR3 is TGTGCCAGCAGCTTAAGTTTCGCAGCATACAATGAGCAGTTCTTC. Its protein product is CASSLSFAAYNEQFF.

This clonotype has just a few counts. The chain combines TRBV12-3 or TRBV12-4 with TRBJ1-2, with D unclear. The germline V and J ends were trimmed by 2 bases and 8 bases, with 9 bases remaining between them. CDR3 size: 12 residues. CDR3 DNA sequence: TGTGCCAGCAGTTTACGGGGATGGGGCTACACCTTC. Protein product: CASSLRGWGYTF.

This clonotype was seen a handful of times. The J gene is TRBJ2-7, the V gene TRBV7-9; D remains unclear. V lost 4 bases to trimming and J lost 3 bases, with 16 bases between them. Germline CDR1 and CDR2: SEHNR and FQNEAQ (reference sequence). This CDR3 region has 15 residues. This chain's CDR3 is CASSSDRAAIYEQYF. CDR3 sequence (DNA): TGTGCCAGCAGCTCGGACCGGGCCGCAATCTACGAGCAGTACTTC. The whole variable domain, remainder taken from reference TRBV7-9 and TRBJ2-7, is DTGVSQNPRHKITKRGQNVTFRCDPISEHNRLYWYRQTLGQGPEFLTYFQNEAQLEKSRLLSDRFSAERPKGSFSTLEIQRTEQGDSAMYLCASSSDRAAIYEQYFGPGTRLTVT.